The 24 T cell receptor beta chains presented below share a single source sample, sequenced in a study of response to subunit inactivated influenza vaccine. One entry per CDR3 protein, called by TCRdb with MiXCR from the RT-PCR reads. The data contain approximately 570,000 distinct CDR3 sequences, less than 10% of them singletons. The specimen was PBMCs from blood, collected roughly 24 months after vaccination. The receptor set was obtained from a man aged 45 to 70 who received an inactivated influenza vaccine.

The chain has TRBV12-3 or TRBV12-4 and TRBJ2-1; tentative D call: TRBD1 (6 bases). The CDR3 consists of 15 residues. V lost 4 bases and J 2 bases, leaving 12 bases between the germline ends. In DNA, the CDR3 is TGTGCCAGCAGTTACAGGGCACCTCCCTACAATGAGCAGTTCTTC. Its protein product is CASSYRAPPYNEQFF.

This clonotype occurred a few times. The rearrangement uses TRBV20-1 and TRBJ2-1; the match to TRBD2 covers 7 bases. Germline trimming cut 0 bases from V and 7 bases from J; bases unmatched to any gene: 9. The germline V gene encodes CDR1 DFQATT and CDR2 SNEGSKA (reference sequence). This CDR3 is 15 amino acids long. CDR3 protein: CSAREGGGSRNEQFF. CDR3 in DNA: TGCAGTGCTAGAGAGGGGGGAGGGAGCAGAAATGAGCAGTTCTTC.

The chain joins TRBV30 to TRBJ1-1, with D maybe TRBD1 (5 bases). V lost 5 bases, J lost 1 base, and 5 bases lay in between. Germline CDR1 is GTSNPN and CDR2 is SVGIG (reference sequence). The CDR3 consists of 11 residues. This CDR3 reads CAWDRNTEAFF. DNA of the CDR3: TGTGCCTGGGACAGGAACACTGAAGCTTTCTTT.

This clonotype occurred many times. J is TRBJ1-2 and V is TRBV4-2; D is uncertain. Germline CDR1 and CDR2: LGHNA and YNFKEQ. Trimming removed 2 bases at V and 2 bases at J, with 15 bases between. CDR3 length: 16 amino acids. CDR3 sequence reads: CASSQHQSESNYGYTF. The CDR3 coding sequence is TGTGCCAGCAGCCAACATCAGTCAGAATCAAACTATGGCTACACCTTC.

The chain carries TRBV5-1 and TRBJ2-3; 11 bases fit TRBD2. The CDR3 runs 14 residues. The V segment lost 5 bases and the J segment 4 bases; nucleotides outside the gene matches: 3. Germline V lookup: CDR1 SGHRS, CDR2 YFSETQ. CDR3 amino acids: CASRHSGRADTQYF. The CDR3 DNA reads TGCGCCAGCAGACATAGCGGGAGGGCAGATACGCAGTATTTT. Together with reference TRBV5-1 and TRBJ2-3, the CDR3 gives the full variable domain: KAGVTQTPRYLIKTRGQQVTLSCSPISGHRSVSWYQQTPGQGLQFLFEYFSETQRNKGNFPGRFSGRQFSNSRSEMNVSTLELGDSALYLCASRHSGRADTQYFGPGTRLTVL.

This clonotype has just a few counts. The CDR3 sequence: CASSPPRRAGIETQYF. The CDR3 bases are TGTGCCAGCAGCCCCCCCCGGCGGGCGGGGATAGAGACCCAGTACTTC. This chain uses TRBV5-8 with TRBJ2-5; TRBD2 might be the D (6 bases). This CDR3 has 16 residues. Per germline, CDR1 SGHTS and CDR2 YDEGEE. The ends were cut back, 4 bases at V and 4 bases at J, with 20 bases in the middle.

Note on this clonotype: A much larger clone is a single base away; this may be a read error. The chain couples TRBV5-5 to TRBJ1-3; D is unclear. V lost 4 bases, J lost 0 bases, and 5 bases lay in between. The CDR3 has 13 residues. CDR1 is SGHKS, CDR2 YYEKEE, per germline (reference sequence). The CDR3 spells CASSRTSGNTIYF. As DNA, the CDR3 is TGTGCCAGCAGCCGGACCTCTGGAAACACCATATATTTT.

The genes are TRBV27 and TRBJ2-1; possible D gene TRBD2, 7 bases. There are 15 residues in the CDR3. Looked up from germline, CDR1 is MNHEY and CDR2 is SMNVEV (reference sequence). V lost 0 bases, J lost 6 bases, and 12 bases lay in between. The CDR3 spells CASSLSIGGGNEQFF. In DNA, the CDR3 is TGTGCCAGCAGTTTATCGATAGGGGGGGGCAATGAGCAGTTCTTC.

V is TRBV5-1 and J is TRBJ2-3; the D gene is possibly TRBD2 (6 bases). In germline, CDR1 is SGHRS, CDR2 YFSETQ. Between the trimmed V and J ends, which lost 0 bases and 5 bases, there was a span of 19 bases. The CDR3 is 17 residues long. CDR3 nucleotides: TGCGCCAGCAGCTTGGCCGTGGGACTCCCGCGGGGAGATACGCAGTATTTT. Its translation is CASSLAVGLPRGDTQYF.

The CDR3 DNA reads as TGTGCCAGTAGTAATGGGCAGAGCACAGATACGCAGTATTTT. Its protein product is CASSNGQSTDTQYF. V gene TRBV19 combines with J gene TRBJ2-3; D is ambiguous. There are 14 residues in the CDR3. V was pared by 4 bases and J by 0 bases, with 8 bases between. The germline V gene has CDR1 LNHDA and CDR2 SQIVND (reference sequence).

The chain couples TRBV19 to TRBJ2-1; 10 bases are shared with TRBD2. CDR3 length: 14 residues. Germline values: CDR1 LNHDA, CDR2 SQIVND (reference sequence). The V segment lost 4 bases and the J segment 7 bases; nucleotides outside the gene matches: 4. Here the CDR3 reads CASSRAGGRNEQFF. The CDR3 DNA is TGTGCCAGTAGTAGAGCGGGGGGGCGTAATGAGCAGTTCTTC.

Of note for this clonotype: Germline and junction disagree at one end, which may indicate a read error. V and J are TRBV7-7 and TRBJ2-5; the D gene is possibly TRBD2 (6 bases). CDR3 size: 15 residues. The germline V gene has CDR1 SSHAT and CDR2 FNYEAQ (reference sequence). DNA for the CDR3: TGTGCTAGCAGCTTAGGCGGGATAAACCAAGAGACCCAGTACTTC. It translates to CASSLGGINQETQYF.

In this sample, this clonotype turned up many times. This chain connects TRBV12-3 or TRBV12-4 to TRBJ2-7; D not resolved. V was clipped by 1 base and J by 1 base, with 8 bases between them. CDR3 length: 14 residues. CDR3 residues: CASSLGQQSYEQYF. CDR3 DNA sequence: TGTGCCAGCAGTTTAGGGCAGCAATCCTACGAGCAGTACTTC.

There are many counts of this clonotype. The J gene is TRBJ2-2, the V gene TRBV7-8; D is unresolved. Germline CDR1 and CDR2: SGHVS and FQNEAQ. This CDR3 is built from 13 residues. The V end lost 4 bases, the J end lost 6 bases, and 9 bases lay between the germline ends. The CDR3 is CASSSVSAGELFF. CDR3 DNA sequence: TGTGCCAGCAGCTCCGTCTCAGCCGGGGAGCTGTTTTTT. The entire variable domain, with the rest obtained from reference TRBV7-8 and TRBJ2-2, is as follows: GAGVSQSPRYKVAKRGQDVALRCDPISGHVSLFWYQQALGQGPEFLTYFQNEAQLDKSGLPSDRFFAERPEGSVSTLKIQRTQQEDSAVYLCASSSVSAGELFFGEGSRLTVL.

As for this clonotype: Since a much larger clone is just one base distant, this may be a read error. V is TRBV29-1 and J is TRBJ2-7, with TRBD2 matching 9 bases. CDR3 size: 12 residues. V shed 8 bases, J shed 6 bases, and the junction held 8 bases outside the gene matches. Germline values: CDR1 SQVTM, CDR2 ANQGSEA. This CDR3 reads CSRVLAGSEQYF. CDR3 nucleotides: TGCAGCCGGGTTCTAGCGGGAAGCGAGCAGTACTTC.

V is TRBV19 and J is TRBJ2-7; no firm D call. Between the trimmed V and J ends, which lost 5 bases and 2 bases, there was a span of 10 bases. Germline V gene data show CDR1 as LNHDA and CDR2 as SQIVND (reference sequence). The CDR3 sequence is 13 residues long. CDR3 nucleotides: TGTGCCAGTAGTGTTACGAATACCTACGAGCAGTACTTC. Protein product: CASSVTNTYEQYF.

The chain links TRBV20-1 to TRBJ2-5; 7 bases map to TRBD2. The CDR3 consists of 14 residues. Germline V gene lookup returns CDR1 DFQATT and CDR2 SNEGSKA (reference sequence). The J segment lost 1 base and the V segment lost 0 bases, leaving 2 bases of the junction unmatched. Here the CDR3 DNA reads TGCAGTGCTAGAGAGGCGGGGGTCCAAGAGACCCAGTACTTC. Amino acids: CSAREAGVQETQYF.

For the CDR3, the DNA is TGTGCCAGCAGTTGGGGAGTAAAAGATACGCAGTATTTT. This sequence encodes CASSWGVKDTQYF. The rearrangement uses TRBV12-3 or TRBV12-4 and TRBJ2-3; perhaps TRBD2 as D (5 bases). Trimming pared 4 bases from V and 5 bases from J, leaving 10 bases between. The CDR3 runs to 13 residues.

V usage is TRBV18 and J usage is TRBJ1-3, with 7 bases lining up with TRBD1. From germline, CDR1 is KGHSH and CDR2 LQKENI. V was pared by 5 bases and J by 0 bases, with 10 bases of the junction left unmatched. The CDR3 consists of 17 residues. CDR3: CASSNRWDSYSGNTIYF. The CDR3 coding sequence is TGTGCCAGCTCAAACCGATGGGACAGTTACTCTGGAAACACCATATATTTT. The variable domain in full, with the rest retrieved from reference TRBV18 and TRBJ1-3, is NAGVMQNPRHLVRRRGQEARLRCSPMKGHSHVYWYRQLPEEGLKFMVYLQKENIIDESGMPKERFSAEFPKEGPSILRIQQVVRGDSAAYFCASSNRWDSYSGNTIYFGEGSWLTVV.

This clonotype has ten or more counts. The chain joins TRBV4-3 to TRBJ2-7; TRBD1 aligns across 7 bases. The CDR3 totals 16 residues. Trimming took 0 bases from V and 2 from J; bases not matched to a gene: 7. The germline CDR1 and CDR2 sequences are LGHNA and YSLEER. CDR3 bases: TGCGCCAGCAGCCAAGATATGGGGACAGCCCCCTACGAGCAGTACTTC. Translating it yields CASSQDMGTAPYEQYF.

This clonotype was seen only a few times. This rearrangement joins TRBV7-2 to TRBJ2-5; D remains ambiguous. V lost 1 base to trimming and J lost 1 base, with 7 bases between them. The CDR3 sequence is 14 residues long. Germline V CDR1 and CDR2: SGHTA, FQGNSA. CDR3 sequence reads: CASSLEYSQETQYF. Here the CDR3 DNA reads TGTGCCAGCAGCTTAGAATACAGCCAAGAGACCCAGTACTTC.

There are a few counts of this clonotype. The chain combines TRBV29-1 with TRBJ2-6; tentative D call: TRBD2 (5 bases). V was pared by 3 bases and J by 4 bases, with 25 bases between. CDR3 length: 19 amino acids. CDR1 and CDR2 (germline): SQVTM, ANQGSEA. The CDR3 loop reads CSVESWQPIPPGGANVLTF. The CDR3 DNA sequence: TGCAGCGTTGAGTCTTGGCAACCCATTCCTCCGGGGGGGGCCAACGTCCTGACTTTC.

For the CDR3, the DNA is TGCAGTGCAGGGGACTCCTACTACAATGAGCAGTTCTTC. Translation: CSAGDSYYNEQFF. This chain joins TRBV20-1 and TRBJ2-1; D is perhaps TRBD2 (6 bases). The germline V gene encodes CDR1 DFQATT and CDR2 SNEGSKA (reference sequence). Trimming removed 6 bases at V and 3 bases at J, with 12 bases between. This CDR3 has 13 amino acids.

In its sample, this clonotype was seen a few times. The V and J genes are TRBV5-1 and TRBJ1-1; no firm D call. Germline CDR1 and CDR2: SGHRS and YFSETQ. V was shortened by 2 bases and J by 6 bases, with 17 bases between the two germline ends. The CDR3 sequence is 15 residues long. CDR3 residues: CASSFSLETGAEAFF. The CDR3 DNA is TGCGCCAGCAGCTTTAGCCTGGAAACGGGCGCTGAAGCTTTCTTT.